This T cell receptor beta chain was retrieved from a study of blood T cell repertoires in COVID-19. About the research overall: The samples span acute and convalescent COVID-19 from the United States, Italy and Spain.

Clinical histories supplied by participants themselves formed the basis of cohort assignment. The protocol was immunoSEQ multiplex PCR, while the TCRdb copy is restricted to in-frame clones and leaves out a portion. Counted here are about 240,000 clones, around 88% occurring once; the ten biggest clones make up approximately 3.5%. CDR1 is MDHEN, CDR2 SYDVKM, per germline. V was trimmed by 6 bases and J by 6 bases, leaving 21 bases between them. The CDR3 totals 15 residues. The sequence was obtained from a middle-aged woman with acute COVID-19. The rearrangement links TRBV28 to TRBJ2-7, with D possibly matching TRBD1 (6 bases). Material for sequencing was PBMCs or T cells enriched from blood (not recorded which). The CDR3 here is CASRAPDSRRLEQYF. The CDR3 DNA follows: TGTGCCAGCAGGGCTCCGGACAGTAGACGCCTCGAGCAGTACTTC.